Shown below are 23 T cell receptor beta chains from a single sample sequenced in a study of shared clonotypes between healthy human individuals. The assay was immunoSEQ multiplex PCR, and TCRdb's table has in-frame clones only and misses some. The sample yields around 510,000 clones, roughly four fifths seen once. Sequencing was done on a sample of PBMCs. These receptors all come from a middle-aged woman in good health. Some clones in this sample may be carry-over from other donors' samples.

The gene calls are TRBV2 and TRBJ2-5; TRBD2 matches at 8 bases. CDR3 size: 17 residues. Per the germline V gene, CDR1 is SNHLY and CDR2 is FYNNEI. With V trimmed by 0 bases and J by 3 bases, 9 bases remained unmatched. The CDR3 sequence is CASSEASVAGPKETQYF. CDR3 DNA: TGTGCCAGCAGTGAAGCGTCTGTAGCGGGACCCAAAGAGACCCAGTACTTC.

This clone was recorded once. This sequence joins TRBV30 and TRBJ2-1; the D gene is possibly TRBD2 (6 bases). CDR1 and CDR2 (germline): GTSNPN, SVGIG (reference sequence). The CDR3 runs 13 residues. Trimming took off 4 bases at V and 2 bases at J, with 9 bases between the two ends. The CDR3 sequence is CAWKASAYNEQFF. The CDR3 DNA reads as TGTGCCTGGAAGGCTAGCGCCTACAATGAGCAGTTCTTC.

This sequence joins TRBV7-2 and TRBJ2-2; 13 bases are a match to TRBD2. The CDR3 sequence is 19 residues long. Germline V lookup: CDR1 SGHTA, CDR2 FQGNSA. V shed 5 bases, J shed 6 bases, and the junction held 15 bases outside the gene matches. DNA for the CDR3: TGTGCCAGCAGCCTCCTAGGATCACTAGCGGGAGGGGGTGCCGGGGAGCTGTTTTTT. Its translation is CASSLLGSLAGGGAGELFF.

The chain links TRBV9 to TRBJ2-1; 12 bases map to TRBD2. The CDR3 runs to 17 residues. V lost 4 bases and J lost 4; bases outside the gene matches: 9. Germline values: CDR1 SGDLS, CDR2 YYNGEE. This CDR3 is CASSSPLAGGGYNEQFF. The CDR3, as DNA: TGTGCCAGCAGCTCCCCCCTAGCGGGAGGGGGGTACAATGAGCAGTTCTTC.

This rearrangement joins TRBV28 to TRBJ1-5; D gene uncertain. This CDR3 contains 15 residues. CDR1 is MDHEN and CDR2 is SYDVKM in the germline V gene. Trimming cost V 6 bases and J 1 base, with 13 bases left between them. The CDR3 DNA reads TGTGCCAGCAGCGCTACCCTGGGGAGCAATCAGCCCCAGCATTTT. Translating it yields CASSATLGSNQPQHF. Supplemented by reference TRBV28 and TRBJ1-5, the full variable domain reads DVKVTQSSRYLVKRTGEKVFLECVQDMDHENMFWYRQDPGLGLRLIYFSYDVKMKEKGDIPEGYSVSREKKERFSLILESASTNQTSMYLCASSATLGSNQPQHFGDGTRLSIL.

This clone was detected once. A single base separates this from a much larger clone, so it may be a read error. The chain combines TRBV7-8 with TRBJ2-7; the match to TRBD1 covers 8 bases. The CDR3 extends over 14 amino acids. Germline lookup yields CDR1 SGHVS and CDR2 FQNEAQ. CDR3 nucleotide sequence: TGTGCCAACAGCGCCCGACAGGGGAGGTACGAGCAGTACTTC. As protein: CANSARQGRYEQYF. Using reference TRBV7-8 and TRBJ2-7 for the parts outside the CDR3, the full variable domain is GAGVSQSPRYKVAKRGQDVALRCDPISGHVSLFWYQQALGQGPEFLTYFQNEAQLDKSGLPSDRFFAERPEGSVSTLKIQRTQQEDSAVYLCANSARQGRYEQYFGPGTRLTVT.

The chain joins TRBV28 to TRBJ2-5; 8 bases are a match to TRBD1. The CDR3 totals 14 residues. Trimming took 6 bases from V and 6 from J; bases not matched to a gene: 9. In germline, CDR1 is MDHEN, CDR2 SYDVKM. The CDR3 region has the DNA TGTGCCAGCAGGCCTACAGGGGGAGTAAAGACCCAGTACTTC. Its translation: CASRPTGGVKTQYF.

This chain uses TRBV5-1 with TRBJ2-2; 8 bases are shared with TRBD2. This CDR3 comprises 16 residues. CDR1 SGHRS and CDR2 YFSETQ come from the germline V gene. J lost 3 bases, V lost 4 bases, and 8 bases had no gene match. CDR3 residues: CASSRQRERHTGELFF. Here the CDR3 DNA reads TGCGCCAGCAGCCGCCAGCGGGAGCGGCACACCGGGGAGCTGTTTTTT.

The CDR3 here is CASSLDGTSNPAAFF. In nucleotides, the CDR3 is TGTGCCAGCAGCTTAGACGGGACGTCAAACCCAGCAGCTTTCTTT. This sequence joins TRBV7-9 and TRBJ1-1; the D gene is possibly TRBD1 (5 bases). V dropped 1 base and J dropped 10 bases, with 19 bases sitting between them. The CDR3 runs 15 residues. Per germline, CDR1 SEHNR and CDR2 FQNEAQ (reference sequence).

This clone was picked up a small number of times. This chain joins TRBV21-1 and TRBJ2-1. TRBV21-1 is a listed pseudogene. The CDR3 spans 12 residues. The CDR3 nucleotides read TGTGCCAGCAGCAATTTAAACCATGAGCAGTTCTTC. Encoded protein: CASSNLNHEQFF.

The rearrangement uses TRBV9 and TRBJ1-2, with a possible D match to TRBD1 (6 bases). Germline V gives CDR1 SGDLS, CDR2 YYNGEE. The CDR3 extends over 12 amino acids. V was trimmed by 8 bases and J by 3 bases, leaving 11 bases between them. The CDR3 loop reads CASGQPDYGYTF. The CDR3 DNA reads as TGTGCCAGTGGACAGCCCGACTATGGCTACACCTTC.

The chain couples TRBV4-2 to TRBJ2-3; 10 positions match TRBD2. Germline CDR1 and CDR2: LGHNA and YNFKEQ. The CDR3 sequence is 15 residues long. The junction had 1 base not matched to a gene; V was cut back by 4 bases and J by 0 bases. Here the CDR3 reads CASSLGLASTDTQYF. DNA for the CDR3: TGTGCCAGCAGCCTGGGACTAGCGAGCACAGATACGCAGTATTTT.

This clone was found a few times. This chain joins TRBV2 and TRBJ1-4; 8 bases fit TRBD1. V trimming: 5 bases; J trimming: 0 bases; junction bases outside the gene matches: 2. The CDR3 has 15 residues. Germline V gives CDR1 SNHLY, CDR2 FYNNEI. CDR3 in amino acids: CASSLQGATNEKLFF. The CDR3 DNA is TGTGCCAGCAGTCTACAGGGGGCAACTAATGAAAAACTGTTTTTT. Supplemented by reference TRBV2 and TRBJ1-4, the full variable domain reads EPEVTQTPSHQVTQMGQEVILRCVPISNHLYFYWYRQILGQKVEFLVSFYNNEISEKSEIFDDQFSVERPDGSNFTLKIRSTKLEDSAMYFCASSLQGATNEKLFFGSGTQLSVL.

Note on this clone: A much larger clonotype is one base distant, so this may be a read error. The chain is built from TRBV6-1 and TRBJ1-5; D call uncertain. The germline CDR1 and CDR2 sequences are MNHNS and SASEGT. This CDR3 spans 12 amino acids. CDR3 in DNA: TGTGCCAGCAGTGAAGGGAATCAGCCCAAGCATTTT. It is translated as CASSEGNQPKHF.

This clone was detected once. A far more abundant clone sits one base away, making this likely a read error. V usage is TRBV9 and J usage is TRBJ2-5; TRBD2 might be the D (6 bases). V dropped 7 bases and J dropped 7 bases, with 20 bases sitting between them. Germline V gives CDR1 SGDLS, CDR2 YYNGEE. This CDR3 has 14 residues. CDR3 amino acids: CASGGAGTMRTQYF. The CDR3 nucleotides read TGTGCCAGCGGAGGGGCCGGAACCATGAGGACCCAGTACTTC. The whole variable domain, filled in from reference TRBV9 and TRBJ2-5, reads DSGVTQTPKHLITATGQRVTLRCSPRSGDLSVYWYQQSLDQGLQFLIQYYNGEERAKGNILERFSAQQFPDLHSELNLSSLELGDSALYFCASGGAGTMRTQYFGPGTRLLVL.

V gene TRBV29-1 combines with J gene TRBJ2-1; weak D call: TRBD1 (6 bases). Germline assignment: CDR1 SQVTM and CDR2 ANQGSEA. The CDR3 sequence is 17 residues long. V gave up 3 bases and J gave up 3 bases, with 21 bases separating them. CDR3 in amino acids: CSVEGQRGHSSYNEQFF. CDR3 DNA sequence: TGCAGCGTTGAGGGTCAGAGGGGACACTCCAGCTACAATGAGCAGTTCTTC.

J is TRBJ2-2 and V is TRBV27; 7 nucleotides line up with TRBD2. The V gene end was trimmed by 10 bases and the J gene end by 3 bases; junction bases not matched to a gene: 8. CDR3 length: 14 amino acids. Germline-derived CDR1 and CDR2 are MNHEY and SMNVEV (reference sequence). CDR3 sequence reads: CAKLATADTGELFF. The CDR3 DNA sequence: TGTGCCAAACTAGCGACAGCCGACACCGGGGAGCTGTTTTTT.

The chain employs TRBV6-5 and TRBJ2-5; weak D call: TRBD1 (5 bases). Germline CDR1 is MNHEY and CDR2 is SVGAGI. Deletions cut 4 bases from V and 6 bases from J, with 9 bases between. CDR3 length: 12 residues. This chain's CDR3 is CASSFDRKTQYF. CDR3 bases: TGTGCCAGCAGTTTCGACAGAAAGACCCAGTACTTC.

The chain recombines TRBV27 with TRBJ1-5; the match to TRBD1 covers 11 bases. CDR1 and CDR2 from the germline V gene are MNHEY and SMNVEV (reference sequence). The CDR3 has 16 amino acids. Germline trimming cut 4 bases from V and 6 bases from J; bases unmatched to any gene: 8. CDR3 residues: CASSSLDRGRGQPQHF. The CDR3, as DNA: TGTGCCAGCAGTTCCTTGGACAGGGGGCGCGGTCAGCCCCAGCATTTT.

The V and J genes are TRBV6-6 and TRBJ2-5; TRBD2 agrees at 9 bases. The germline V gene encodes CDR1 MNHNY and CDR2 SVGAGI (reference sequence). The CDR3 is 14 residues long. V trimming: 4 bases; J trimming: 5 bases; junction bases outside the gene matches: 5. CDR3: CASSSPSGIETQYF. The CDR3 DNA reads TGTGCCAGCAGTTCCCCTAGCGGGATTGAGACCCAGTACTTC.

V usage is TRBV4-3 and J usage is TRBJ1-2, with 8 bases aligning to TRBD1. CDR3 size: 16 residues. Germline V CDR1 and CDR2: LGHNA, YSLEER. J was trimmed by 7 bases and V by 1 base; bases with no gene match: 11. CDR3 in amino acids: CASSQVASGGLGGYTF. The CDR3 DNA reads TGCGCCAGCAGCCAAGTGGCCTCAGGGGGCTTGGGTGGCTACACCTTC.

This clone was seen only a few times. The chain employs TRBV4-1 and TRBJ1-4; D gene uncertain. Trimming removed 1 base at V and 11 bases at J, with 14 bases between. The germline CDR1 and CDR2 sequences are MGHRA and YSYEKL. CDR3 length: 14 residues. The CDR3: CASSQGLRAEKLFF. The DNA for the CDR3 is TGCGCCAGCAGCCAAGGATTACGTGCTGAGAAACTGTTTTTT.

CDR3 coding DNA: TGCAGCGCTACAAAGAATGAAGCTTTCTTT. Translating gives CSATKNEAFF. The genes are TRBV29-1 and TRBJ1-1; D remains ambiguous. Germline CDR1 is SQVTM and CDR2 is ANQGSEA. Trimming took off 7 bases at V and 7 bases at J, with 10 bases between the two ends. The CDR3 contains 10 residues.